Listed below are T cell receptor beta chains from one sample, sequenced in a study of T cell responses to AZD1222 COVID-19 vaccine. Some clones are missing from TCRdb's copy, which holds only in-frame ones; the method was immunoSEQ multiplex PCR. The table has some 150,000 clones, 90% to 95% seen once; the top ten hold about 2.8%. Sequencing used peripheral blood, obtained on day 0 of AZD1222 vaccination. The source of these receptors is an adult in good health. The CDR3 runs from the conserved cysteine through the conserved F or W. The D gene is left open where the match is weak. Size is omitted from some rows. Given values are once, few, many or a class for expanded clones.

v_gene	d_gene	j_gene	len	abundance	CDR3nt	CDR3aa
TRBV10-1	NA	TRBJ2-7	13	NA	TGCGCCAGCTCTGGCGAGGACTCCTACGAGCAGTACTTC	CASSGEDSYEQYF
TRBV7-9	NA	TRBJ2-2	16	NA	TGTGCCAGCAGTCCCGGGGTTCAGACGTTCACCGGGGAGCTGTTTTTT	CASSPGVQTFTGELFF
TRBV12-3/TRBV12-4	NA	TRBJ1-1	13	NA	TGTGCCAGCACCTACTGGGGGGCTCGTGAAGCTTTCTTT	CASTYWGAREAFF
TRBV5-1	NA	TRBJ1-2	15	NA	TGCGCCAGCAGCTTGGGACAGTCCCTTAGCTATGGCTACACCTTC	CASSLGQSLSYGYTF
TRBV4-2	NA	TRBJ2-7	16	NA	TGTGCCAGCAGCCAAGTGGGTCTAGCTGAGACCTACGAGCAGTACTTC	CASSQVGLAETYEQYF
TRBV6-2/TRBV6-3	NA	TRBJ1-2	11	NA	TGTGCCAGCAGTTACTCGAGCGGCTACACCTTC	CASSYSSGYTF
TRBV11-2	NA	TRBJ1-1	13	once	TGTGCCAGCAGCTTAGTAAGAAGCGCTGAAGCTTTCTTT	CASSLVRSAEAFF
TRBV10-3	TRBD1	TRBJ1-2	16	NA	TGTGCCATCAGTGACCCGGACAGGGGGTTAGACTATGGCTACACCTTC	CAISDPDRGLDYGYTF
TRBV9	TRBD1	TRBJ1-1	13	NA	TGTGCCAGCAGCGTCGGGACAGGCACTGAAGCTTTCTTT	CASSVGTGTEAFF
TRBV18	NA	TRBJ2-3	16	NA	TGTGCCAGCTCACCTATCCGGGACGGGGGCACAGATACGCAGTATTTT	CASSPIRDGGTDTQYF
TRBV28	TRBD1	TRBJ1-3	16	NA	TGTGCCAGCATCGGGACAGGGCTAAGCTCTGGAAACACCATATATTTT	CASIGTGLSSGNTIYF
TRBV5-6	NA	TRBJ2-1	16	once	TGTGCCAGCAGCTTGGATCTGCGGAGCTCCTACAATGAGCAGTTCTTC	CASSLDLRSSYNEQFF
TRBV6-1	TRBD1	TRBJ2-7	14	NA	TGTGCCAGCTGTGAGACAGGGAACTCTCGCGAGCAGTACTTC	CASCETGNSREQYF
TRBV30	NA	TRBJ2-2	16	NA	TGTGCCTGGATGGGGCCGGGACTCGATGAGAGCGGGGAGCTGTTTTTT	CAWMGPGLDESGELFF
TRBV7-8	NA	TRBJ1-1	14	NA	TGTGCCAGCAGCCCACAGGTTTCGAACACTGAAGCTTTCTTT	CASSPQVSNTEAFF
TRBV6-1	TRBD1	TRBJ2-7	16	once	TGTGCCAGCAGTGCGTTCAGGGGGCTACACTCCTACGAGCAGTACTTC	CASSAFRGLHSYEQYF
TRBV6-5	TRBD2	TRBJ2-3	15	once	TGTGCCAGCAGCTTCGGAGCGGGAGGTAGAGATACGCAGTATTTT	CASSFGAGGRDTQYF
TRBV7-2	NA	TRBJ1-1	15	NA	TGTGCCAGCAGCTTAGCGCGCACAGACTTACAAGGAGCTTTCTTT	CASSLARTDLQGAFF
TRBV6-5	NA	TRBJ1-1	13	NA	TGTGCCAGCAGTTACTCGACAGAGAATGAAGCTTTCTTT	CASSYSTENEAFF
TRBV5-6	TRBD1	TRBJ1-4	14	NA	TGTGCCAGCAGCTTACAGACAGGGGATGAAAAACTGTTTTTT	CASSLQTGDEKLFF
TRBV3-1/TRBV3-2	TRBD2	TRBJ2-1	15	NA	TGTGCCAGCAGCCATTTTACTAGCGGGGACAATGAGCAGTTCTTC	CASSHFTSGDNEQFF
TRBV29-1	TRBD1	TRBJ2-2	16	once	TGCAGCGGACGGTCCGGGACAGGGGAGAGGACCGGGGAGCTGTTTTTT	CSGRSGTGERTGELFF